This T cell receptor (beta chain) was captured in a study of technical replicates of blood from several donors. Assay: immunoSEQ multiplex PCR; the TCRdb copy retains only in-frame clones and omits some. The data contain under 85,000 clones, just over 90% of them singletons. V gave up 0 bases and J gave up 3 bases; unmatched junction bases: 5. The germline CDR1 and CDR2 sequences are KGHSH and LQKENI. The CDR3 contains 16 residues. The gene calls are TRBV18 and TRBJ2-3, with 8 bases that match TRBD2. The sequence was obtained from a human donor in good health. The source material was T cells isolated from PBMCs. The CDR3 bases are TGTGCCAGCTCACCACCAATAGCGGGGTTTACAGATACGCAGTATTTT. Residues: CASSPPIAGFTDTQYF. The variable domain in full, completed from reference TRBV18 and TRBJ2-3, reads NAGVMQNPRHLVRRRGQEARLRCSPMKGHSHVYWYRQLPEEGLKFMVYLQKENIIDESGMPKERFSAEFPKEGPSILRIQQVVRGDSAAYFCASSPPIAGFTDTQYFGPGTRLTVL.